This T cell receptor (beta chain) is drawn from a study of persistence of HIV-infected CD4 T cells. Study as a whole: Suppressive ART had lasted a median of approximately 8 years.

For this clone: Its antigen remains unidentified.

This was the immunoSEQ version 4 assay in survey mode. Genomic DNA was diluted to 9 to 10 ng/uL, up to 1 ug per sample. The repertoire was sequenced with immunoSEQ multiplex PCR; TCRdb's copy has only in-frame clones and lacks some. The sample comprises about 28,000 clones, roughly four fifths of which are singletons, and 4.6% rests with the top ten. Cells were stimulated with CMV-infected fibroblast lysates at about 9.4 ug/mL. CD40L/CD69 double-negative CD45RO-high memory CD4+ T cells were collected. There are 17 residues in the CDR3. The germline V gene has CDR1 SSHAT and CDR2 FNYEAQ (reference sequence). The V gene end was trimmed by 0 bases and the J gene end by 7 bases; junction bases not matched to a gene: 7.

This sequence was found in an adult man with HIV who was CMV-seropositive. The sequences come from CD4+ T cells sorted from PBMCs after approximately 20-hour stimulation, collected from a patient who received antiretroviral therapy. The V gene is TRBV7-7, the J gene TRBJ2-2; 11 bases are shared with TRBD2. The CDR3 region is CASSLASTSGGHGELFF. CDR3 DNA sequence: TGTGCCAGCAGCTTAGCGTCAACTAGCGGGGGCCACGGGGAGCTGTTTTTT. Combining the CDR3 with reference TRBV7-7 and TRBJ2-2 gives the whole variable domain GAGVSQSPRYKVTKRGQDVTLRCDPISSHATLYWYQQALGQGPEFLTYFNYEAQPDKSGLPSDRFSAERPEGSISTLTIQRTEQRDSAMYRCASSLASTSGGHGELFFGEGSRLTVL.